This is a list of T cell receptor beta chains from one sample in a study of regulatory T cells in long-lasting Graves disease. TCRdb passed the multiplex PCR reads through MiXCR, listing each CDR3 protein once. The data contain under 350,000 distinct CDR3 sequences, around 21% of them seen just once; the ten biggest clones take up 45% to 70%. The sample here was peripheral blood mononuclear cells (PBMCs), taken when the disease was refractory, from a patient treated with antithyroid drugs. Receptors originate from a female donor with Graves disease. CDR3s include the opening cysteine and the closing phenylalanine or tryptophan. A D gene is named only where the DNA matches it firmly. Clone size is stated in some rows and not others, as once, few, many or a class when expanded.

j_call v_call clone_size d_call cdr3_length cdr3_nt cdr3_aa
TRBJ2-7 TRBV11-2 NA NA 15 TGTGCCAGCAGCTTTCTTCCGGGGGAAACCTACGAGCAGTACTTC CASSFLPGETYEQYF
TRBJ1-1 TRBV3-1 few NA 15 TGTGCCAGCAGCCAATTTTCACGGAAGAACACTGAAGCTTTCTTT CASSQFSRKNTEAFF
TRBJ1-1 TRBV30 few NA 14 TGTGCCTGGAGTGTACACTTGGTGGACACTGAAGCTTTCTTT CAWSVHLVDTEAFF
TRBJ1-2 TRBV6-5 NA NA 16 TGTGCCAGCAGTTACTCCTTGGACACGGAGGACGATGGCTACACCTTC CASSYSLDTEDDGYTF
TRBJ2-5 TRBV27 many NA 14 TGTGCCAGTCGAAGGGGGTATGGCCAAGAGACCCAGTACTTC CASRRGYGQETQYF
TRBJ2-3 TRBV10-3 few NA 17 TGTGCCATCAGTGGTCCGGTCGGGGGCCCCCCCACAGATACGCGGTATTTT CAISGPVGGPPTDTRYF
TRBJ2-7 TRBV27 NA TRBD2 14 TGTGCCAGCAGTTGGACTAGCGGGACCCTCGAGCAGTACTTC CASSWTSGTLEQYF
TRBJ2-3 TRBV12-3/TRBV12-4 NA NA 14 TGTGCCAGCCCACAAGATCTCCGCACAGATACGCAGTATTTT CASPQDLRTDTQYF
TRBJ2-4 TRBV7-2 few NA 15 TGTGCCAGCAGCTTAGAATGGGGGGCCAAAAACATTCAGTACTTC CASSLEWGAKNIQYF
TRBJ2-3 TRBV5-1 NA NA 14 TGCGCCAGCAGCCAGGAGGCTGGCACAGATACGCAGTATTTT CASSQEAGTDTQYF
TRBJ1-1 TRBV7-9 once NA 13 TGTGCCAGCAGCTTAGCGGGGGGCGATGAAGCTTTCTTT CASSLAGGDEAFF